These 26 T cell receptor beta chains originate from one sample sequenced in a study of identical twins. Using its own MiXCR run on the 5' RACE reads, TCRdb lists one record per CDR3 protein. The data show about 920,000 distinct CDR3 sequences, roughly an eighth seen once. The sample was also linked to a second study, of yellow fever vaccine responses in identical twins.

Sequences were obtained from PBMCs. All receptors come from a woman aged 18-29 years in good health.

CDR3 protein: CAIGIAGLASEQFF. Written as DNA, the CDR3 is TGTGCCATCGGGATAGCGGGATTAGCCAGTGAGCAGTTCTTC. This chain joins TRBV10-3 and TRBJ2-1; 8 nucleotides agree with TRBD2. The CDR3 runs 14 residues. Germline V gene data show CDR1 as ENHRY and CDR2 as SYGVKD. V was clipped by 8 bases and J by 9 bases; unmatched bases: 12.

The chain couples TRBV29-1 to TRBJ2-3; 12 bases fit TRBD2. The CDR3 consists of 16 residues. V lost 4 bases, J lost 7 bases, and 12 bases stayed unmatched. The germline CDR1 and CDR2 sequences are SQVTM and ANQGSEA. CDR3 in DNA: TGCAGCGTTGCTATCCTAGCGGGAGGGCCAGCATATACGCAGTATTTT. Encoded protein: CSVAILAGGPAYTQYF.

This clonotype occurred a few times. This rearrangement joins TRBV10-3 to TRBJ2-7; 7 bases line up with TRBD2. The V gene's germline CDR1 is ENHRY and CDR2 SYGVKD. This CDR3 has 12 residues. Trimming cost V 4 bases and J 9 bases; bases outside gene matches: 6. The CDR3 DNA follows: TGTGCCATCAGTGGCGGGAGCGAGGGGCAGTACTTC. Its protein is CAISGGSEGQYF.

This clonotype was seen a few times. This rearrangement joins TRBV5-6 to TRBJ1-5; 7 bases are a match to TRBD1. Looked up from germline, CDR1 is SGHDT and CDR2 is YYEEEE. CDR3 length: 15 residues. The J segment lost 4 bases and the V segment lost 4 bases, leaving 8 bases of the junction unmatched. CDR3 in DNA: TGTGCCAGCAGCGTGAAGGACAGGTGGAATCAGCCCCAGCATTTT. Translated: CASSVKDRWNQPQHF.

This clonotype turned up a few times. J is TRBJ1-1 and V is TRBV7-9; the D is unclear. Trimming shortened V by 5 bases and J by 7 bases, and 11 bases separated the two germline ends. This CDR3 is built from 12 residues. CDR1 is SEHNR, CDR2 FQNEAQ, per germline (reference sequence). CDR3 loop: CASSLTINEAFF. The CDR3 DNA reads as TGTGCCAGCAGCCTGACAATTAATGAAGCTTTCTTT. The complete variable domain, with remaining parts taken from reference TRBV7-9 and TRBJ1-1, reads DTGVSQNPRHKITKRGQNVTFRCDPISEHNRLYWYRQTLGQGPEFLTYFQNEAQLEKSRLLSDRFSAERPKGSFSTLEIQRTEQGDSAMYLCASSLTINEAFFGQGTRLTVV.

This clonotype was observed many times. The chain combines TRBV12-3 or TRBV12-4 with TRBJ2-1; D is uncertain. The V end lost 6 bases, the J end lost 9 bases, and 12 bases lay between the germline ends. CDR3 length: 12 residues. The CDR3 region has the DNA TGTGCCAGCAGCCGCCTTTGGAGTGAGCAGTTCTTC. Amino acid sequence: CASSRLWSEQFF.

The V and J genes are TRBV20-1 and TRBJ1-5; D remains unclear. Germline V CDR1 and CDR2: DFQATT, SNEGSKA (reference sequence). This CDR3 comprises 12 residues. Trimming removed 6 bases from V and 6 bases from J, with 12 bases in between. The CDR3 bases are TGCAGTGCCGTCGAGGGTATTCAGCCCCAGCATTTT. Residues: CSAVEGIQPQHF.

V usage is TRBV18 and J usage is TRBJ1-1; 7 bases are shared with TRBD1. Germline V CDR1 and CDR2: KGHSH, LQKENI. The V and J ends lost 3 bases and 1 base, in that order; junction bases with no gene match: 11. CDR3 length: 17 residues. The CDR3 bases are TGTGCCAGCTCACCGAGGGGGCCCGGCTTTGAGAACACTGAAGCTTTCTTT. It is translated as CASSPRGPGFENTEAFF.

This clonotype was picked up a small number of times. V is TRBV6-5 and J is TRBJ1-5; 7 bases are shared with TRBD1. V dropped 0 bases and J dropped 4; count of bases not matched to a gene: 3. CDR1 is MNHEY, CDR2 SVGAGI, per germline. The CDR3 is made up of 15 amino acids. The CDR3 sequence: CASSYSTGYNQPQHF. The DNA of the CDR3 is TGTGCCAGCAGTTACTCGACAGGGTATAATCAGCCCCAGCATTTT.

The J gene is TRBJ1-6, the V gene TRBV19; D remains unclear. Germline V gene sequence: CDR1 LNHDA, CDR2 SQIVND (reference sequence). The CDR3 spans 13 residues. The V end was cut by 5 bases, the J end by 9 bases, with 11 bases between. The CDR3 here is CASSLIGSSPLHF. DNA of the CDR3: TGTGCCAGTAGTTTAATCGGGTCTTCACCCCTCCACTTT.

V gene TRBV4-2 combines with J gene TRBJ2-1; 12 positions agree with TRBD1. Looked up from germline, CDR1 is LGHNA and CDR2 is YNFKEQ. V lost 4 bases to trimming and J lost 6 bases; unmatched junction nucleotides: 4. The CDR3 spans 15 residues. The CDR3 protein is CASSRGQGAGNEQFF. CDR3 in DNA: TGTGCCAGCAGCCGGGGACAGGGGGCTGGCAATGAGCAGTTCTTC.

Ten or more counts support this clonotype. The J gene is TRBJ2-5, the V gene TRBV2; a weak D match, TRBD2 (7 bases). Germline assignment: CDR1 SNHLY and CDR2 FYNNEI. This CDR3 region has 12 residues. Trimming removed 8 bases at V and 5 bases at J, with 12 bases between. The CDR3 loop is CASGRGAETQYF. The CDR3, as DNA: TGTGCCAGCGGCCGGGGGGCTGAGACCCAGTACTTC. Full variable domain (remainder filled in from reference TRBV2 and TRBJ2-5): EPEVTQTPSHQVTQMGQEVILRCVPISNHLYFYWYRQILGQKVEFLVSFYNNEISEKSEIFDDQFSVERPDGSNFTLKIRSTKLEDSAMYFCASGRGAETQYFGPGTRLLVL.

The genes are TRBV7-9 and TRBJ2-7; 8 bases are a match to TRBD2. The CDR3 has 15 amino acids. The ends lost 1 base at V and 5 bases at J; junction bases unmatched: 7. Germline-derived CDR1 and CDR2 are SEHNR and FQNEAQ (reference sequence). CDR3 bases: TGTGCCAGCAGCTTAGTAGCGGGACAAGTCAACGAGCAGTACTTC. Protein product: CASSLVAGQVNEQYF.

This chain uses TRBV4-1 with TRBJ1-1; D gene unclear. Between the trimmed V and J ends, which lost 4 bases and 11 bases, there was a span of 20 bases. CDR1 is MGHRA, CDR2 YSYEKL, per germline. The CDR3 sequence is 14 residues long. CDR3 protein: CASSPLGGHPGAFF. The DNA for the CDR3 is TGCGCCAGCAGCCCACTCGGAGGGCATCCTGGGGCTTTCTTT.

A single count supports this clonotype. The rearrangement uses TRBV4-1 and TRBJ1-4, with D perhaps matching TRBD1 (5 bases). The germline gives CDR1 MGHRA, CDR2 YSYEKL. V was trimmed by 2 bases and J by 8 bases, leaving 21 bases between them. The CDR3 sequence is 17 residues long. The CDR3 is CASSQNPPLGPPEKLFF. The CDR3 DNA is TGCGCCAGCAGCCAAAATCCTCCCTTGGGACCCCCGGAAAAACTGTTTTTT.

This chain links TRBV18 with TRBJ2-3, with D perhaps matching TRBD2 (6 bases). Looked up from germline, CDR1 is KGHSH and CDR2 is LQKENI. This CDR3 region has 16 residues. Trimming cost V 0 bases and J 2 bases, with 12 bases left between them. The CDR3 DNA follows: TGTGCCAGCTCACCACCGTCTGGGGGGTACACAGATACGCAGTATTTT. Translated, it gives CASSPPSGGYTDTQYF.

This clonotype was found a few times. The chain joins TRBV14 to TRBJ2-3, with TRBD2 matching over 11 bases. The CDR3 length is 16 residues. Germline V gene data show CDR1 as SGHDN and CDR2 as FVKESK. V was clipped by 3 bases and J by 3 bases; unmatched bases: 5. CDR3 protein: CASSHDSSGRTDTQYF. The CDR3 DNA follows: TGTGCCAGCAGCCACGACTCTAGCGGGAGGACAGATACGCAGTATTTT.

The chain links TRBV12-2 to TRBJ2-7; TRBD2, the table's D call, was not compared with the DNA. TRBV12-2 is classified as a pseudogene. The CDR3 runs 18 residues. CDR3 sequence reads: CASRPGVAGGFRTYEQYV. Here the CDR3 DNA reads TGTGCAAGTCGCCCCGGAGTAGCGGGGGGGTTCAGGACCTACGAGCAGTACGTC.

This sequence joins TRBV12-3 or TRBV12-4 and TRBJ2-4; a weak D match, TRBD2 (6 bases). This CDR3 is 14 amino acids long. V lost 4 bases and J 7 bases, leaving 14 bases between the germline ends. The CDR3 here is CASSSGDWGNIQYF. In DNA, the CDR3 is TGTGCCAGCAGTTCGGGGGACTGGGGGAACATTCAGTACTTC.

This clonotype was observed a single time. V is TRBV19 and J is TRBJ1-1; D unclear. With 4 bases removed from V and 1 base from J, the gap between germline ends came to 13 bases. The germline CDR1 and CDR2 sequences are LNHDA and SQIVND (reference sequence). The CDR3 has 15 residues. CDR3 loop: CASSTSRTGNTEAFF. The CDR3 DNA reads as TGTGCCAGTAGTACTTCCCGGACGGGGAACACTGAAGCTTTCTTT.

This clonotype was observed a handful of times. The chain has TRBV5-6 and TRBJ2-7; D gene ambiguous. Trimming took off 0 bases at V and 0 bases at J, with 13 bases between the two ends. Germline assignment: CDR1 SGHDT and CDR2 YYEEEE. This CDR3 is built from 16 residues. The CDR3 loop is CASSLAFWADSYEQYF. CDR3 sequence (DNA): TGTGCCAGCAGCTTGGCCTTTTGGGCAGACTCCTACGAGCAGTACTTC.

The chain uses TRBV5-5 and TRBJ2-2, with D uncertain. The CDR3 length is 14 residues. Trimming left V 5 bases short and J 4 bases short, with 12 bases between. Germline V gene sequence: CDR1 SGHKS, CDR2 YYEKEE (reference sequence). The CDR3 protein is CASSITWRTGELFF. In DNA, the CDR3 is TGTGCCAGCAGTATAACATGGCGCACCGGGGAGCTGTTTTTT.

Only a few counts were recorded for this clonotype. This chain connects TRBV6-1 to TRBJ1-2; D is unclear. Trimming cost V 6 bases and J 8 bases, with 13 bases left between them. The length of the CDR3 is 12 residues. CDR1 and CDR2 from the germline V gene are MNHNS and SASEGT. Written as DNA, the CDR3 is TGTGCCAGCAGCCCCCGGACTGAGGGCTACACCTTC. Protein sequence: CASSPRTEGYTF.

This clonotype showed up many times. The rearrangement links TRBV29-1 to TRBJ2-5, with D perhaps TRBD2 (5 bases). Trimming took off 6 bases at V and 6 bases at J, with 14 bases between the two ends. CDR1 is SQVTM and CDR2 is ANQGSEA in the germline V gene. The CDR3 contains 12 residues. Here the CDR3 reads CSVEGRTQTQYF. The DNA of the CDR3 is TGCAGCGTCGAGGGCCGTACACAGACCCAGTACTTC.

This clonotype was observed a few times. CDR3 DNA: TGTGCCATCAGTGAGACACCAGACTCCTCTGGGGCCAACGTCCTGACTTTC. The encoded protein is CAISETPDSSGANVLTF. The genes are TRBV10-3 and TRBJ2-6; D unresolved. The CDR3 has 17 amino acids. CDR1 is ENHRY, CDR2 SYGVKD, per germline. V lost 2 bases to trimming and J lost 0 bases, with 11 bases between them.

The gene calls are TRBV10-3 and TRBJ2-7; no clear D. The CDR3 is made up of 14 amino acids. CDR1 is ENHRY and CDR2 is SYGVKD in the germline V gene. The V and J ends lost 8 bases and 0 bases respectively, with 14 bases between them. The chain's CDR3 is CAILGSVSSYEQYF. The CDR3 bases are TGTGCCATCCTCGGAAGCGTAAGCTCCTACGAGCAGTACTTC.